The next 23 T cell receptor beta chains were all read from a single sample in a study of T cell repertoires in cytomegalovirus infection (dated 2019 in TCRdb). The listed sequencing device is Illumina HiSeq 1500. The public reads were reprocessed in TCRdb via fastp at Q25 and MiXCR, keeping in-frame beta chains. Identical CDR3 protein sequences are pooled into one entry, listed with their most common genes and DNA. Recorded for this sample are hundreds of thousands of distinct CDR3 sequences; under 55% of them occurred a single time. The leading ten clones occupy about two fifths of the sample. Antigens for these TCRs are unknown. Reading the label with the study, this specimen's treatment or condition is: in vitro stimulation with specific CMV peptide epitopes to enrich CMV-specific T cells. Sequencing used cultured PBMCs, obtained from culture after CMV antigen stimulation. These receptors were taken from a human donor in good health (CMV status not recorded). Some clones in this sample may be carry-over from other donors' samples.

Only a few counts were recorded for this clonotype. J is TRBJ2-1 and V is TRBV10-3; D is possibly TRBD1 or TRBD2 (5 bases each). Deletions cut 0 bases from V and 5 bases from J, with 11 bases between. The germline V gene encodes CDR1 ENHRY and CDR2 SYGVKD. The CDR3 loop spans 15 amino acids. In DNA form, the CDR3 reads TGTGCCATCAGTGAGTCACGGTGGGGGAACAATGAGCAGTTCTTC. Its translation is CAISESRWGNNEQFF.

This clonotype showed up many times. This rearrangement joins TRBV7-2 to TRBJ2-5; TRBD2 is a possible D gene (5 bases). Trimming removed 5 bases from V and 5 bases from J, with 15 bases in between. The CDR3 sequence is 14 residues long. Germline CDR1 reads SGHTA; CDR2 reads FQGNSA. CDR3 DNA: TGTGCCAGCAGCCAGGACGCAGGCGGGGAGACCCAGTACTTC. Its translation: CASSQDAGGETQYF.

This rearrangement joins TRBV4-1 to TRBJ2-5; TRBD2 might be the D (6 bases). Germline V CDR1 and CDR2: MGHRA, YSYEKL. The V and J ends lost 1 base and 2 bases respectively, with 17 bases between them. The CDR3 length is 17 residues. CDR3 region: CASSQGFWGGAQETQYF. CDR3 nucleotides: TGCGCCAGCAGCCAAGGTTTCTGGGGCGGGGCTCAAGAGACCCAGTACTTC.

This clonotype was picked up a small number of times. The chain combines TRBV7-9 with TRBJ1-6; 9 nucleotides align to TRBD1. The CDR3 is made up of 16 amino acids. The junction had 9 bases not matched to a gene; V was cut back by 5 bases and J by 7 bases. CDR1 and CDR2 (germline): SEHNR, FQNEAQ (reference sequence). The CDR3 loop reads CASSPPGTGTNSPLHF. CDR3 nucleotides: TGTGCCAGCAGCCCCCCCGGGACAGGGACGAATTCACCCCTCCACTTT.

This clonotype was found many times. The chain links TRBV7-2 to TRBJ2-7; D remains ambiguous. V was cut by 5 bases and J by 5 bases, with 10 bases left in between. The CDR3 totals 12 residues. The germline CDR1 and CDR2 sequences are SGHTA and FQGNSA. The CDR3 DNA reads as TGTGCCAGCAGCAACCGCGGCCACGAGCAGTACTTC. Residues: CASSNRGHEQYF. Full variable domain (remainder filled in from reference TRBV7-2 and TRBJ2-7): GAGVSQSPSNKVTEKGKDVELRCDPISGHTALYWYRQSLGQGLEFLIYFQGNSAPDKSGLPSDRFSAERTGGSVSTLTIQRTQQEDSAVYLCASSNRGHEQYFGPGTRLTVT.

J is TRBJ2-7 and V is TRBV20-1, with TRBD2 as a possible D gene (6 bases). V was cut by 3 bases and J by 3 bases, with 18 bases left in between. The CDR3 is 15 amino acids. Germline CDR1 reads DFQATT; CDR2 reads SNEGSKA (reference sequence). This CDR3 is CSASPPVGLLYEQYF. CDR3 bases: TGCAGTGCTAGCCCGCCCGTTGGACTACTCTACGAGCAGTACTTC.

This sequence joins TRBV7-2 and TRBJ2-3; TRBD2 aligns across 8 bases. Germline CDR1 reads SGHTA; CDR2 reads FQGNSA. The V gene end was trimmed by 3 bases and the J gene end by 3 bases; junction bases not matched to a gene: 2. The CDR3 covers 14 residues. This chain's CDR3 is CASSFERETDTQYF. As DNA, the CDR3 is TGTGCCAGCAGCTTTGAGCGGGAGACAGATACGCAGTATTTT.

This clonotype showed up just a few times. The chain combines TRBV4-1 with TRBJ2-3, with 10 bases fitting TRBD1. The CDR3 consists of 18 residues. Germline V gene data show CDR1 as MGHRA and CDR2 as YSYEKL. The ends lost 2 bases at V and 1 base at J; junction bases unmatched: 9. CDR3 in amino acids: CASSQTAGQGEGTDTQYF. In DNA form, the CDR3 reads TGCGCCAGCAGCCAAACCGCCGGACAGGGGGAAGGCACAGATACGCAGTATTTT.

This clonotype has just a few counts. The rearrangement joins TRBV20-1 to TRBJ2-4; perhaps TRBD2 as D (5 bases). The CDR3 is 14 amino acids. Germline-derived CDR1 and CDR2 are DFQATT and SNEGSKA (reference sequence). Trimming shortened V by 0 bases and J by 8 bases, and 14 bases separated the two germline ends. The CDR3 nucleotides read TGCAGTGCTAGAGAAGGCCCGGTGGGAGACATTCAGTACTTC. Protein sequence: CSAREGPVGDIQYF.

This clonotype occurred once. The rearrangement joins TRBV7-6 to TRBJ2-1; D remains ambiguous. The CDR3 contains 15 residues. The V and J ends lost 2 bases and 0 bases respectively, with 8 bases between them. Germline V gene lookup returns CDR1 SGHVS and CDR2 FNYEAQ. The CDR3 is CASSLRSSSYNEQFF. The CDR3 DNA reads TGTGCCAGCAGCTTACGGTCTAGCTCCTACAATGAGCAGTTCTTC.

This clonotype came up a few times. The chain has TRBV2 and TRBJ2-1, with 9 bases lining up with TRBD1. Unmatched junction bases numbered 19, after V lost 10 bases and J lost 3 bases. The CDR3 sequence is 18 residues long. CDR1 and CDR2 from the germline V gene are SNHLY and FYNNEI. The CDR3 sequence: CATNYRITRDRVYNEQFF. Here the CDR3 DNA reads TGTGCCACCAATTACCGAATAACCCGGGACAGGGTCTACAATGAGCAGTTCTTC.

The chain joins TRBV15 to TRBJ1-1, with 7 bases matching TRBD1. The CDR3 loop spans 15 amino acids. The V segment lost 4 bases and the J segment 3 bases; nucleotides outside the gene matches: 8. Germline-derived CDR1 and CDR2 are LNHNV and YYDKDF (reference sequence). The DNA of the CDR3 is TGTGCCACCAGCAATCCGACAGGGACCTACACTGAAGCTTTCTTT. Translated: CATSNPTGTYTEAFF.

There are a few counts of this clonotype. This chain links TRBV4-1 with TRBJ1-6, with a tentative D call TRBD1 (5 bases). In germline, CDR1 is MGHRA, CDR2 YSYEKL. V lost 2 bases, J lost 6 bases, and 14 bases lay in between. This CDR3 has 16 residues. The CDR3 coding sequence is TGCGCCAGCAGCCAACGACAGATACCTACTAATTCACCCCTCCACTTT. This codes for CASSQRQIPTNSPLHF.

This clonotype was seen a few times. The CDR3 protein is CASSYSRPEQFF. In DNA, the CDR3 is TGTGCCAGCAGTTACAGTAGACCTGAGCAGTTCTTC. This chain links TRBV6-6 with TRBJ2-1; D unresolved. Germline V gives CDR1 MNHNY, CDR2 SVGAGI (reference sequence). This CDR3 has 12 residues. V was pared by 2 bases and J by 9 bases, with 8 bases between.

This clonotype was picked up a small number of times. J is TRBJ2-3 and V is TRBV7-2; 8 bases match TRBD2. From germline, CDR1 is SGHTA and CDR2 FQGNSA. V lost 2 bases and J lost 6; bases outside the gene matches: 4. The CDR3 spans 14 residues. The CDR3 nucleotides are TGTGCCAGCAGCTTAAACGGGGGGGGTGATACGCAGTATTTT. This encodes CASSLNGGGDTQYF.

The chain has TRBV2 and TRBJ2-5; D gene ambiguous. The CDR3 consists of 14 residues. Trimming left V 2 bases short and J 4 bases short, with 11 bases between. The germline V gene encodes CDR1 SNHLY and CDR2 FYNNEI. The CDR3 loop is CASSEWTAGETQYF. The CDR3 coding sequence is TGTGCCAGCAGTGAATGGACGGCTGGAGAGACCCAGTACTTC.

The chain has TRBV6-1 and TRBJ2-1, with TRBD1 as a possible D gene (6 bases). This CDR3 comprises 13 residues. The V gene lost 1 base and the J gene lost 10 bases, with 11 bases spanning the gap. Per the germline V gene, CDR1 is MNHNS and CDR2 is SASEGT. CDR3 nucleotides: TGTGCCAGCAGTGAAGTAGAGGGGGACGAGCAGTTCTTC. Protein product: CASSEVEGDEQFF.

This clonotype was picked up a small number of times. This sequence joins TRBV7-8 and TRBJ1-2; D is unresolved. Germline V lookup: CDR1 SGHVS, CDR2 FQNEAQ. The CDR3 extends over 15 amino acids. V gave up 6 bases and J gave up 1 base, with 15 bases separating them. The CDR3 is CASSKTGSVNYGYTF. CDR3 bases: TGTGCCAGCAGTAAAACTGGGAGCGTTAACTATGGCTACACCTTC.

The CDR3, as DNA: TGTGCCAGCAGGCCCCTAGCGGGGGGCGACGGGGAGCTGTTTTTT. Protein product: CASRPLAGGDGELFF. V usage is TRBV6-6 and J usage is TRBJ2-2, with 11 nucleotides matching TRBD2. The V gene end was trimmed by 6 bases and the J gene end by 7 bases; junction bases not matched to a gene: 7. The CDR3 runs 15 residues. Per the germline V gene, CDR1 is MNHNY and CDR2 is SVGAGI (reference sequence).

V usage is TRBV19 and J usage is TRBJ1-5; no clear D gene. The germline gives CDR1 LNHDA, CDR2 SQIVND (reference sequence). V was clipped by 5 bases and J by 3 bases, with 11 bases between them. There are 14 residues in the CDR3. The CDR3 sequence is CASSPRSDNQPQHF. The CDR3 DNA reads as TGTGCCAGTAGTCCGAGATCGGACAATCAGCCCCAGCATTTT.

Concerning this clonotype itself: An end of the junction differs from the germline gene, which may be a read error. The chain links TRBV7-6 to TRBJ2-7, with TRBD2 matching 9 bases. The CDR3 totals 12 residues. Germline CDR1 and CDR2: SGHVS and FNYEAQ. CDR3 bases: TGTGCCAGCAGCTTATTTGGGACTAGCCCTATCTTC. It codes for CASSLFGTSPIF.

CDR3 sequence (DNA): TGCAGCGTTGCGGTGGGTTACGGCTACACCTTC. Protein sequence: CSVAVGYGYTF. The chain has TRBV29-1 and TRBJ1-2; no clear D gene. CDR1 is SQVTM and CDR2 is ANQGSEA in the germline V gene. Trimming took off 4 bases at V and 8 bases at J, with 11 bases between the two ends. The length of the CDR3 is 11 residues. The entire variable domain, with the rest obtained from reference TRBV29-1 and TRBJ1-2, is as follows: SAVISQKPSRDICQRGTSLTIQCQVDSQVTMMFWYRQQPGQSLTLIATANQGSEATYESGFVIDKFPISRPNLTFSTLTVSNMSPEDSSIYLCSVAVGYGYTFGSGTRLTVV.

This clonotype was recorded a few times. This chain connects TRBV4-2 to TRBJ1-2; D unresolved. V was trimmed by 3 bases and J by 2 bases, leaving 4 bases between them. The V gene's germline CDR1 is LGHNA and CDR2 YNFKEQ. CDR3 length equals 12 residues. The CDR3 region has the DNA TGTGCCAGCAGCCAGGGGAACTATGGCTACACCTTC. The encoded protein is CASSQGNYGYTF.